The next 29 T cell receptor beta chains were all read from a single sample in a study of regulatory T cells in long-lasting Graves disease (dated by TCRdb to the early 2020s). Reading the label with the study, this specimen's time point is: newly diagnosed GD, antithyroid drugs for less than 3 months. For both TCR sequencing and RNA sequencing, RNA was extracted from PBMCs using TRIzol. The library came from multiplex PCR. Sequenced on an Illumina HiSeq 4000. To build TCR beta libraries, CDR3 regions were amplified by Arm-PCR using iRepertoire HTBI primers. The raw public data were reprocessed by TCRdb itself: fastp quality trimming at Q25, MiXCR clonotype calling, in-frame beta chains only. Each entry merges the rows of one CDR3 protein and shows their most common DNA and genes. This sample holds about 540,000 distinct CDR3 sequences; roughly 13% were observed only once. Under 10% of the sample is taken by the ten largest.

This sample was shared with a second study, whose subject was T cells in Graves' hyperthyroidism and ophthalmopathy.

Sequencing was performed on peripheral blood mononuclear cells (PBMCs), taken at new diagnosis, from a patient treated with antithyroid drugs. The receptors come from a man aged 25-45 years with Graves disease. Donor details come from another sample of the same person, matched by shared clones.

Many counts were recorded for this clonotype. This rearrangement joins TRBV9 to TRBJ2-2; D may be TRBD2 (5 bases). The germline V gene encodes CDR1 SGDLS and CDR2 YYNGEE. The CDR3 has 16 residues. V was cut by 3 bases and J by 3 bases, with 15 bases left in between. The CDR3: CASSAPEEEYTGELFF. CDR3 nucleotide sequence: TGTGCCAGCAGCGCCCCCGAGGAGGAGTACACCGGGGAGCTGTTTTTT.

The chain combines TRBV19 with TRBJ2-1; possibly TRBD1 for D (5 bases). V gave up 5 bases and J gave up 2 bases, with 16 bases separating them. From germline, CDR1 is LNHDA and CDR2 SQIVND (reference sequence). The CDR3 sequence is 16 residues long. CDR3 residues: CASSPGRGHAYNEQFF. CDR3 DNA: TGTGCCAGTAGTCCCGGTAGGGGCCATGCCTACAATGAGCAGTTCTTC.

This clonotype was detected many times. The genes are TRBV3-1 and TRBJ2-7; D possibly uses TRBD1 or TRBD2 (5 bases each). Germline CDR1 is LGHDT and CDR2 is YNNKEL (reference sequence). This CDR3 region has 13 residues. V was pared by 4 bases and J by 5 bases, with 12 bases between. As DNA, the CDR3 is TGTGCCAGCAGCCTCGGGACGCTCAACGAGCAGTACTTC. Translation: CASSLGTLNEQYF.

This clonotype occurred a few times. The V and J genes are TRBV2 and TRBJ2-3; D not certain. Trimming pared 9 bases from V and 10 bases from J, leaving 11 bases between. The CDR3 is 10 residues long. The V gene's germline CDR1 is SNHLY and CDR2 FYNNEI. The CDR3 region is CARRVGAQYF. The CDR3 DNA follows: TGTGCCAGACGTGTTGGGGCGCAGTATTTT.

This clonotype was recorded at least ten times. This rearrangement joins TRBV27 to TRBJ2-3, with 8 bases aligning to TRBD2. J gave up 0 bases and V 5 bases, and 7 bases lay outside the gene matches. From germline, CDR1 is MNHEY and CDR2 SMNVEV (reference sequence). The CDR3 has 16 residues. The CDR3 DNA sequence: TGTGCCAGCAGTATGCTAGCGGGCCTTAGCACAGATACGCAGTATTTT. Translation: CASSMLAGLSTDTQYF.

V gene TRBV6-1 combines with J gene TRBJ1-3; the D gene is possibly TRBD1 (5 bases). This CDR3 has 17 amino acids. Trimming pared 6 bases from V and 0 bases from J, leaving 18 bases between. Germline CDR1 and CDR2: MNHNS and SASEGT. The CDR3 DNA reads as TGTGCCAGCAGCCTCAGCGGGAAGGGGAGCTCTGGAAACACCATATATTTT. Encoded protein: CASSLSGKGSSGNTIYF.

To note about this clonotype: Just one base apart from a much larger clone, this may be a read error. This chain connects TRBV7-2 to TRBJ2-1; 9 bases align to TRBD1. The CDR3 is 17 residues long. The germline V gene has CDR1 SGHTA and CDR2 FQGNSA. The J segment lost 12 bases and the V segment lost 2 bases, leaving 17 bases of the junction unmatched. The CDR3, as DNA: TGTGCCAGCAGCTTAATGGGGACTCTACAGGGGGCAAGGGTGCAGTTCTTC. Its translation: CASSLMGTLQGARVQFF.

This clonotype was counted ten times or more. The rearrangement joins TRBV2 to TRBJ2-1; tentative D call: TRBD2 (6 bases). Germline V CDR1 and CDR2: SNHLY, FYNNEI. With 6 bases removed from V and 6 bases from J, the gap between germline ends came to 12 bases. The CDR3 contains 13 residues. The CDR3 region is CASSDTSFNEQFF. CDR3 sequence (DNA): TGTGCCAGCAGCGATACTAGCTTCAATGAGCAGTTCTTC.

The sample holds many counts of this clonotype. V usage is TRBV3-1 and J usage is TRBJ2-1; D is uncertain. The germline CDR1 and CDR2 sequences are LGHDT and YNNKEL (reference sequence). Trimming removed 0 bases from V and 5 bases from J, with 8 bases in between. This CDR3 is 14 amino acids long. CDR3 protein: CASSQETNHNEQFF. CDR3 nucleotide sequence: TGTGCCAGCAGCCAAGAAACCAACCACAATGAGCAGTTCTTC.

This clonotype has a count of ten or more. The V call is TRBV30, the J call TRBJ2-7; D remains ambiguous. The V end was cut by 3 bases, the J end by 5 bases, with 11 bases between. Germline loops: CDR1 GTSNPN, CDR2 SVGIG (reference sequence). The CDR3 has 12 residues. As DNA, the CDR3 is TGTGCCTGGAGCGACCACCGGCACGAGCAGTACTTC. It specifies CAWSDHRHEQYF. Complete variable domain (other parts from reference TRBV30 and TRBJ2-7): SQTIHQWPATLVQPVGSPLSLECTVEGTSNPNLYWYRQAAGRGLQLLFYSVGIGQISSEVPQNLSASRPQDRQFILSSKKLLLSDSGFYLCAWSDHRHEQYFGPGTRLTVT.

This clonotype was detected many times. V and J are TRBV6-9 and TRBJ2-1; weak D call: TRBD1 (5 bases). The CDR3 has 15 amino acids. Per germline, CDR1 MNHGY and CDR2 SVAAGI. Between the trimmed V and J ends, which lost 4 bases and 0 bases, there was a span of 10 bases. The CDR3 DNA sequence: TGTGCCAGCAGTTCCCACAGGAGCTCCTACAATGAGCAGTTCTTC. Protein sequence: CASSSHRSSYNEQFF.

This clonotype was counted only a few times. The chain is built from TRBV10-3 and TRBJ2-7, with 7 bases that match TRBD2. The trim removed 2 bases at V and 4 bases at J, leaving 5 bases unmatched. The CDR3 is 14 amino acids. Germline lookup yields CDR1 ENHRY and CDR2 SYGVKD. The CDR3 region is CAISEAGDAYEQYF. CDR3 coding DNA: TGTGCCATCAGTGAGGCGGGAGACGCATACGAGCAGTACTTC.

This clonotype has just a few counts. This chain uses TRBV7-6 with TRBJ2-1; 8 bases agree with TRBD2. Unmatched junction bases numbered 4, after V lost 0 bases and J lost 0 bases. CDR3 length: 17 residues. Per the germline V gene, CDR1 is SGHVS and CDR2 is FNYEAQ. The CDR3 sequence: CASSLASGGDSYNEQFF. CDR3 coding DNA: TGTGCCAGCAGCTTAGCGTCGGGGGGGGACTCCTACAATGAGCAGTTCTTC.

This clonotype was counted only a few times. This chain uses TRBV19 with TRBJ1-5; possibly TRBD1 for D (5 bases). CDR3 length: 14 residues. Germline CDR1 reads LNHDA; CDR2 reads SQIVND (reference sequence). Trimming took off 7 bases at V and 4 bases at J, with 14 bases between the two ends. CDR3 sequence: CASNLRDGNQPQHF. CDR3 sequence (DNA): TGTGCCAGTAACCTCCGGGACGGAAATCAGCCCCAGCATTTT.

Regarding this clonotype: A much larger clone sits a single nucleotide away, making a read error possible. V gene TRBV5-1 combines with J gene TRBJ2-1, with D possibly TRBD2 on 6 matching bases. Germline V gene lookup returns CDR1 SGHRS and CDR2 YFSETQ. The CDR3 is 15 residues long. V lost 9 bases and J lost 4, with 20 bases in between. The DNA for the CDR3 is TGCGCCAACTTCCCCCCGGGCGGGACTTACAATGAGCAGTTCTTC. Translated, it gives CANFPPGGTYNEQFF.

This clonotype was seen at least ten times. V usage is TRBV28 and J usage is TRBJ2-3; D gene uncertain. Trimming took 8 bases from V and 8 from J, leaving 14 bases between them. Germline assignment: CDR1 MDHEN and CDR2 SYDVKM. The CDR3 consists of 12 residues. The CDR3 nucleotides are TGTGCCAGCGAAAGTTCAGATAGTACGCAGTATTTT. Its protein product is CASESSDSTQYF.

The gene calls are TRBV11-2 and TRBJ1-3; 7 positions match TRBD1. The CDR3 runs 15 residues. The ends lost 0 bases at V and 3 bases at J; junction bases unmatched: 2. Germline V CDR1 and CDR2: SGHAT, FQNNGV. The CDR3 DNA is TGTGCCAGCAGCTTAGAGGGGACAGTTGGAAACACCATATATTTT. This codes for CASSLEGTVGNTIYF.

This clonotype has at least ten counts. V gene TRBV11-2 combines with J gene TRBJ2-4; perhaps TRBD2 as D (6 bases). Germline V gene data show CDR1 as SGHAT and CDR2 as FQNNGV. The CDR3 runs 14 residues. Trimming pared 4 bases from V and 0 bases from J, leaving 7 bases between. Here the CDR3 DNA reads TGTGCCAGCAGCTCGGGGGTAGCCAAAAACATTCAGTACTTC. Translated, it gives CASSSGVAKNIQYF.

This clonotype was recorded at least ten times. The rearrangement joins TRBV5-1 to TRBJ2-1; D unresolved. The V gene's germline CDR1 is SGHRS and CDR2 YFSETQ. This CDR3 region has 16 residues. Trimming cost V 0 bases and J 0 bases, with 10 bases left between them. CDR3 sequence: CASSLGVGSSYNEQFF. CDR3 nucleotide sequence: TGCGCCAGCAGCTTGGGGGTGGGTAGCTCCTACAATGAGCAGTTCTTC.

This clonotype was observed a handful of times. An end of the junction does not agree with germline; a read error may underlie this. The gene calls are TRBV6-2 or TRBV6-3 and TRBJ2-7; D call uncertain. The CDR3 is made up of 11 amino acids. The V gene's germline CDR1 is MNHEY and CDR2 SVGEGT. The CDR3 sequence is CASSAYYGQYF. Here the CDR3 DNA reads TGTGCCAGCAGTGCATACTACGGGCAGTACTTC.

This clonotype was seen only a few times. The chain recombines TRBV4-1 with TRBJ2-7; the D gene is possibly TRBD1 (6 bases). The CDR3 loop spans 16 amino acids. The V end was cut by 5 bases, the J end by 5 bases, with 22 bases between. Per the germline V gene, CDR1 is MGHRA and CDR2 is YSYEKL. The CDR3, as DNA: TGCGCCAGCAGCTCGACCACTACCGGGACAAGGGACGAGCAGTACTTC. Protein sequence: CASSSTTTGTRDEQYF.

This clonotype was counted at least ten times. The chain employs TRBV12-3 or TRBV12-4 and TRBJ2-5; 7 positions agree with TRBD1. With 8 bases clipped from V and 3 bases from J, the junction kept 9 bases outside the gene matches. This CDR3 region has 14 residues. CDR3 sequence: CASAYGTAEETQYF. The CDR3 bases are TGTGCCAGCGCCTACGGGACAGCCGAAGAGACCCAGTACTTC.

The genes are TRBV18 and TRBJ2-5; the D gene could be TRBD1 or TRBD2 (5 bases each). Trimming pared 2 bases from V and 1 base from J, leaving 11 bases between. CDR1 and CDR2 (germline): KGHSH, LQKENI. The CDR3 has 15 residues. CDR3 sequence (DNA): TGTGCCAGCTCACCAGGGGACGTGGGCCAAGAGACCCAGTACTTC. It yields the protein CASSPGDVGQETQYF.

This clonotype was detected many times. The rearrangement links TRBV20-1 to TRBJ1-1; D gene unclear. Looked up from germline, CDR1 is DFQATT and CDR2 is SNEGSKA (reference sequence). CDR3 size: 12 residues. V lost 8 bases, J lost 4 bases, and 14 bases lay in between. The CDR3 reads CSLPRGSTEAFF. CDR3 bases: TGCAGTCTTCCTCGGGGATCCACTGAAGCTTTCTTT.

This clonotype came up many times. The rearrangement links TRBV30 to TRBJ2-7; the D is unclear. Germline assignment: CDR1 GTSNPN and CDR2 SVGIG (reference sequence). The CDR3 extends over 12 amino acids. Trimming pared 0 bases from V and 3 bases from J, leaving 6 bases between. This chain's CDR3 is CAWSVLSYEQYF. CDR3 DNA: TGTGCCTGGAGTGTACTGAGCTACGAGCAGTACTTC. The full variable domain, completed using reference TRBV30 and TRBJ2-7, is SQTIHQWPATLVQPVGSPLSLECTVEGTSNPNLYWYRQAAGRGLQLLFYSVGIGQISSEVPQNLSASRPQDRQFILSSKKLLLSDSGFYLCAWSVLSYEQYFGPGTRLTVT.

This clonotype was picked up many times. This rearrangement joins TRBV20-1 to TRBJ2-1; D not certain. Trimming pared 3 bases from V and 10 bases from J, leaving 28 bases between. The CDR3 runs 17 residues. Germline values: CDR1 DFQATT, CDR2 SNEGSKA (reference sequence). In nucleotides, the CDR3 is TGCAGTGCTAGTGGAATCCTTACCGGGCGAAATTTATACGAGCAGTTCTTC. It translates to CSASGILTGRNLYEQFF.

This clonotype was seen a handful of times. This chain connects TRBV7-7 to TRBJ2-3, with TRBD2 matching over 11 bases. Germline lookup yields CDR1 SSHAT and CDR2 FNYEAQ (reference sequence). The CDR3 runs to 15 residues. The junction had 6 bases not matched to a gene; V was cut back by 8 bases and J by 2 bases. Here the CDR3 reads CASGATSGITDTQYF. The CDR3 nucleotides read TGTGCCAGCGGCGCGACTAGCGGGATCACAGATACGCAGTATTTT. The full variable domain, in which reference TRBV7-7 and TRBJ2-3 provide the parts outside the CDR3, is GAGVSQSPRYKVTKRGQDVTLRCDPISSHATLYWYQQALGQGPEFLTYFNYEAQPDKSGLPSDRFSAERPEGSISTLTIQRTEQRDSAMYRCASGATSGITDTQYFGPGTRLTVL.

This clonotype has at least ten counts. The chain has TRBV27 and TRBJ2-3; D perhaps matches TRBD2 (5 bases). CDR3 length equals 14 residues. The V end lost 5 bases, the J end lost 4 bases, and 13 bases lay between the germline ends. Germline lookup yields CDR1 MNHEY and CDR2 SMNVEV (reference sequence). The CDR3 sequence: CASSPGPRADTQYF. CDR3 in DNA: TGTGCCAGCAGTCCCGGCCCGCGGGCAGATACGCAGTATTTT.

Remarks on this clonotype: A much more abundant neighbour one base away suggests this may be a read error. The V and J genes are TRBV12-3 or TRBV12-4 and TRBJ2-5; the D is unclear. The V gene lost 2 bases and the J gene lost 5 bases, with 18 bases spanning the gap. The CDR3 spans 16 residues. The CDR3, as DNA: TGTGCCAGCAGTTTATATGCGTCACCGCTAGTGGAGACCCAGTACTTC. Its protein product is CASSLYASPLVETQYF.